These T cell receptor beta chains were read from a single sample in a study of beta chain features in type 1 diabetes. Libraries were prepared by immunoSEQ multiplex PCR; TCRdb keeps only in-frame clonotypes and omits some of them. The table lists hundreds of thousands of clones, around 12% of them singletons, with around 0.015% in the top ten. The sequencing input was naive CD4+ T cells from blood. Receptors originate from a man aged 18 to 30 in good health. Both conserved end residues are part of each CDR3. Each record gives: clone size, J gene, D gene, CDR3 length, V gene, CDR3 DNA, CDR3 protein. D genes are given only for firm matches. Not every row has a clone size; where given, it reads once, few, many or a size class.

>-|TRBJ1-2|TRBD1|13|TRBV30
TGTGCCTGGAGGGACAGGGGGCAAGTCGGCTACACCTTC
CAWRDRGQVGYTF
>few|TRBJ2-1|-|15|TRBV7-3
TGTGCCAGCAGCTTAAGGGTACAGCAGGTTAATGAGCAGTTCTTC
CASSLRVQQVNEQFF
>few|TRBJ1-5|TRBD1|13|TRBV29-1
TGCAGCGCTGGGACAGGGGTCGATCAGCCCCAGCATTTT
CSAGTGVDQPQHF
>few|TRBJ2-1|-|17|TRBV9
TGTGCCAGCAGCGGGCCCGGAGGACAGAGCTCCTACAATGAGCAGTTCTTC
CASSGPGGQSSYNEQFF
>few|TRBJ2-3|TRBD2|13|TRBV4-2
TGTGCCAGCAGCCAACTAGCGGCAGATACGCAGTATTTT
CASSQLAADTQYF
>-|TRBJ1-2|TRBD1|15|TRBV6-1
TGTGCCAGCAGTGCGGGACAGGGTTCGGACTATGGCTACACCTTC
CASSAGQGSDYGYTF
>-|TRBJ1-5|-|14|TRBV4-1
TGCGCCAGCAGCCAACCAGGGCAGAATCAGCCCCAGCATTTT
CASSQPGQNQPQHF
>few|TRBJ2-6|TRBD1|19|TRBV5-4
TGTGCCAGCAGGCAGGGACAGGGGGCCTCGGGCTCTGGGGCCAACGTCCTGACTTTC
CASRQGQGASGSGANVLTF
>-|TRBJ1-6|-|15|TRBV4-2
TGTGCCAGCAGCCAAGAAAGGGGGGGCGTTTCACCCCTCCACTTT
CASSQERGGVSPLHF
>-|TRBJ2-4|-|14|TRBV6-5
TGTGCCAGCAGTAGAGGAGCTGAGAGAAACATTCAGTACTTC
CASSRGAERNIQYF
>-|TRBJ2-7|TRBD1|16|TRBV6-6
TGTGCCAGCAGTTACTCCCCCACCGGGACAGGCCACGAGCAGTACTTC
CASSYSPTGTGHEQYF
>-|TRBJ2-5|TRBD2|16|TRBV6-5
TGTGCCAGCAGTTACGGTGTACTAGCGGGAGGTGAGACCCAGTACTTC
CASSYGVLAGGETQYF
>-|TRBJ2-1|TRBD2|17|TRBV5-4
TGTGCCAGCAGTCGCGACTTGGGGACTAGCGGGTGGCATGAGCAGTTCTTC
CASSRDLGTSGWHEQFF
>-|TRBJ1-5|-|14|TRBV5-6
TGTGCCAGCAGCTTGGTGCGGTCCCAAGCGCCCCAGCATTTT
CASSLVRSQAPQHF
>-|TRBJ2-5|TRBD1|17|TRBV5-1
TGCGCCAGCAGCTCCTGGACAGGGGGGTCGGTGGTGGAGACCCAGTACTTC
CASSSWTGGSVVETQYF
>few|TRBJ2-7|TRBD1|13|TRBV30
TGTGCCTGGGGACAGGGGCTTTCCTACGAGCAGTACTTC
CAWGQGLSYEQYF
>few|TRBJ2-7|-|13|TRBV30
TGTGCCCGCCGGCAGGGAAGAAACCACGAGCAGTACTTC
CARRQGRNHEQYF
>-|TRBJ2-1|-|14|TRBV7-9
TGTGCCAGCAGCTTAGCGTCAGGGCCGAATGAGCAGTTCTTC
CASSLASGPNEQFF
>few|TRBJ1-4|-|13|TRBV5-1
TGCGCCAGCAGCTTGGGACAGGATGAAAAACTGTTTTTT
CASSLGQDEKLFF
>-|TRBJ2-7|TRBD1|14|TRBV4-2
TGTGCCAGCAGCCAAGCGACAGGGCGCTACGAGCAGTACTTC
CASSQATGRYEQYF
>-|TRBJ2-5|-|11|TRBV7-2
TGTGCCAGCAGCCGCCGAGGGACCCAGTACTTC
CASSRRGTQYF
>-|TRBJ1-2|-|14|TRBV7-9
TGTGCCAGCAGCTTTTTGGGCAGGGACTATGGCTACACCTTC
CASSFLGRDYGYTF
>few|TRBJ1-2|-|14|TRBV27
TGTGCCAGCAGAAACACAGGGACAAACTATGGCTACACCTTC
CASRNTGTNYGYTF
>-|TRBJ2-1|-|15|TRBV6-1
TGTGCCAGCGTTGCCCCCGTCGGGATTCACAATGAGCAGTTCTTC
CASVAPVGIHNEQFF
>-|TRBJ1-5|TRBD1|17|TRBV19
TGTGCCAGTAGTATAGGTACAGGGGGTCACAACAATCAGCCCCAGCATTTT
CASSIGTGGHNNQPQHF
>-|TRBJ2-5|-|14|TRBV14
TGTGCCAGCAGCCAGAACGGGATCTGGGAGACCCAGTACTTC
CASSQNGIWETQYF
>few|TRBJ1-2|-|13|TRBV7-9
TGTGCCAGCAGCTTAGGGGGCCCCTATGGCTACACCTTC
CASSLGGPYGYTF
>few|TRBJ2-7|-|14|TRBV7-9
TGTGCCAGCAGCTCCTCCCAGGGTAGATACGAGCAGTACTTC
CASSSSQGRYEQYF
>-|TRBJ2-3|TRBD2|17|TRBV27
TGTGCCAGCAGTTCGGGACTAGCGGGGGGTGTCACAGATACGCAGTATTTT
CASSSGLAGGVTDTQYF
>few|TRBJ2-7|-|14|TRBV7-2
TGTGCCAGCAGCTTACGGACTGCCTCCTACGAGCAGTACTTC
CASSLRTASYEQYF